The 31 T cell receptor beta chains reported below all come from one sample, sequenced in a study of blood T cell repertoires in COVID-19. Produced via immunoSEQ multiplex PCR; TCRdb's table is partial and in-frame only. The table records hundreds of thousands of clones, approximately 87% of them present only once. The sequencing sample was made of peripheral blood. The receptors here all came from a woman aged 45 to 65 with active or convalescent COVID-19.

The chain uses TRBV3-1 (or the pseudogene TRBV3-2) and TRBJ2-1; possible D gene TRBD1, 5 bases. The germline gives CDR1 LGHDT, CDR2 YNNKEL (reference sequence). Trimming took 9 bases from V and 0 from J, leaving 9 bases between them. CDR3 length: 13 residues. The CDR3 DNA sequence: TGTGCCAGTCAAGGGGACTCCTACAATGAGCAGTTCTTC. Amino acid sequence: CASQGDSYNEQFF.

The gene calls are TRBV5-1 and TRBJ1-1; maybe TRBD1 (6 bases). This CDR3 is built from 16 residues. The germline V and J ends were trimmed by 1 base and 0 bases, with 13 bases remaining between them. Germline lookup yields CDR1 SGHRS and CDR2 YFSETQ. The CDR3 sequence is CASSLRRGAMNTEAFF. In DNA form, the CDR3 reads TGCGCCAGCAGCTTGCGCAGGGGAGCCATGAACACTGAAGCTTTCTTT. The entire variable domain, with the rest obtained from reference TRBV5-1 and TRBJ1-1, is as follows: KAGVTQTPRYLIKTRGQQVTLSCSPISGHRSVSWYQQTPGQGLQFLFEYFSETQRNKGNFPGRFSGRQFSNSRSEMNVSTLELGDSALYLCASSLRRGAMNTEAFFGQGTRLTVV.

The chain has TRBV30 and TRBJ2-3; 7 bases fit TRBD2. The CDR3 runs to 18 residues. The germline gives CDR1 GTSNPN, CDR2 SVGIG (reference sequence). V was clipped by 1 base and J by 0 bases; unmatched bases: 13. The CDR3 loop reads CAWSAARTSAYSTDTQYF. The CDR3 nucleotides are TGTGCCTGGAGTGCGGCCCGAACTAGCGCATACAGCACAGATACGCAGTATTTT. Filled out from reference TRBV30 and TRBJ2-3, the complete variable domain reads SQTIHQWPATLVQPVGSPLSLECTVEGTSNPNLYWYRQAAGRGLQLLFYSVGIGQISSEVPQNLSASRPQDRQFILSSKKLLLSDSGFYLCAWSAARTSAYSTDTQYFGPGTRLTVL.

CDR3: CSGTRGLNTEAFF. The CDR3 DNA sequence: TGCAGCGGAACAAGAGGGCTCAACACTGAAGCTTTCTTT. V gene TRBV29-1 combines with J gene TRBJ1-1; D uncertain. Germline V gene data show CDR1 as SQVTM and CDR2 as ANQGSEA. The CDR3 spans 13 residues. Trimming left V 7 bases short and J 2 bases short, with 14 bases between.

The gene calls are TRBV24-1 and TRBJ2-1; D perhaps matches TRBD1 (5 bases). Trimming cost V 1 base and J 0 bases, with 15 bases left between them. Germline V gene data show CDR1 as KGHDR and CDR2 as SFDVKD. This CDR3 is 18 amino acids long. DNA of the CDR3: TGTGCCACCAGTGATTTTTATGACAGCCGTAGCTCCTACAATGAGCAGTTCTTC. Its translation: CATSDFYDSRSSYNEQFF.

The V call is TRBV6-6, the J call TRBJ1-2, with a weak D call TRBD1 (5 bases). V lost 6 bases and J lost 1, with 9 bases in between. The CDR3 spans 13 residues. Germline CDR1 reads MNHNY; CDR2 reads SVGAGI (reference sequence). CDR3 DNA: TGTGCCAGCAGCCTAGGGGTTAACTATGGCTACACCTTC. It translates to CASSLGVNYGYTF.

V is TRBV5-4 and J is TRBJ2-7; D is perhaps TRBD2 (5 bases). CDR3 length equals 12 residues. In germline, CDR1 is SGHNT, CDR2 YYREEE (reference sequence). Trimming left V 5 bases short and J 0 bases short, with 6 bases between. The CDR3: CASRGSSYEQYF. CDR3 bases: TGTGCCAGCAGGGGGAGCTCCTACGAGCAGTACTTC.

This chain connects TRBV30 to TRBJ2-3; 8 nucleotides match TRBD1. Germline CDR1 reads GTSNPN; CDR2 reads SVGIG (reference sequence). The length of the CDR3 is 15 residues. V trimming: 2 bases; J trimming: 5 bases; junction bases outside the gene matches: 9. This CDR3 is CAWSLLGRGQDTQYF. As DNA, the CDR3 is TGTGCCTGGAGTCTGTTGGGCAGGGGGCAAGATACGCAGTATTTT. Complete variable domain (other parts from reference TRBV30 and TRBJ2-3): SQTIHQWPATLVQPVGSPLSLECTVEGTSNPNLYWYRQAAGRGLQLLFYSVGIGQISSEVPQNLSASRPQDRQFILSSKKLLLSDSGFYLCAWSLLGRGQDTQYFGPGTRLTVL.

V and J are TRBV27 and TRBJ2-3; D unclear. Trimming removed 3 bases at V and 6 bases at J, with 13 bases between. CDR3 size: 14 residues. Germline V CDR1 and CDR2: MNHEY, SMNVEV (reference sequence). The CDR3 DNA reads TGTGCCAGCAGTTTGAGAGGTCCCTACGATACGCAGTATTTT. Protein: CASSLRGPYDTQYF.

V is TRBV7-3 and J is TRBJ1-6; TRBD1 is a possible D gene (6 bases). Germline CDR1 SGHTA, CDR2 FQGTGA. CDR3 length equals 16 residues. V lost 2 bases, J lost 9 bases, and 17 bases lay in between. CDR3 bases: TGTGCCAGCAGCTTACAGGGGCAGGGAACGGGTTCACCCCTCCACTTT. Translating gives CASSLQGQGTGSPLHF.

The chain is built from TRBV28 and TRBJ1-2; 8 bases match TRBD1. CDR1 is MDHEN and CDR2 is SYDVKM in the germline V gene. The CDR3 runs 15 residues. J lost 4 bases, V lost 6 bases, and 10 bases had no gene match. This CDR3 is CASRTGDPKVYGYTF. CDR3 DNA sequence: TGTGCCAGCAGGACAGGGGACCCTAAAGTCTATGGCTACACCTTC.

This clone came up many times. The V and J genes are TRBV6-5 and TRBJ1-4; D not resolved. CDR1 is MNHEY and CDR2 is SVGAGI in the germline V gene. The CDR3 has 16 residues. Trimming took 0 bases from V and 8 from J, leaving 16 bases between them. CDR3 coding DNA: TGTGCCAGCAGTTACTCCAGCCGGGATTCAGCCGAAAAACTGTTTTTT. This codes for CASSYSSRDSAEKLFF.

Notes on this clone: This same CDR3 is encoded by further DNA sequences in the sample. The V call is TRBV12-3 or TRBV12-4, the J call TRBJ1-1; D perhaps matches TRBD1 (5 bases). This CDR3 has 13 amino acids. V was shortened by 3 bases and J by 4 bases, with 9 bases between the two germline ends. CDR3 bases: TGTGCCAGCAGTTTGTCCGGGGGCACTGAAGCTTTCTTT. Translation gives CASSLSGGTEAFF.

This chain joins TRBV28 and TRBJ2-7; 9 bases are a match to TRBD1. Germline assignment: CDR1 MDHEN and CDR2 SYDVKM. CDR3 length equals 14 residues. V lost 5 bases to trimming and J lost 7 bases; unmatched junction nucleotides: 9. The CDR3 region is CASSAWDRAGEQYF. The CDR3, as DNA: TGTGCCAGCAGTGCGTGGGACAGGGCGGGGGAGCAGTACTTC.

V is TRBV2 and J is TRBJ2-1, with 14 positions matching TRBD2. V lost 2 bases and J lost 9; bases outside the gene matches: 6. The germline CDR1 and CDR2 sequences are SNHLY and FYNNEI. The CDR3 runs to 16 residues. Here the CDR3 DNA reads TGTGCCAGCAGTGAAAGACTAGCGGGAGGGCCGAGTGAGCAGTTCTTC. Amino acids: CASSERLAGGPSEQFF. Complete variable domain (other parts from reference TRBV2 and TRBJ2-1): EPEVTQTPSHQVTQMGQEVILRCVPISNHLYFYWYRQILGQKVEFLVSFYNNEISEKSEIFDDQFSVERPDGSNFTLKIRSTKLEDSAMYFCASSERLAGGPSEQFFGPGTRLTVL.

This chain links TRBV19 with TRBJ1-5; no clear D gene. The CDR3 sequence is 18 residues long. V dropped 8 bases and J dropped 4 bases, with 27 bases sitting between them. Germline assignment: CDR1 LNHDA and CDR2 SQIVND (reference sequence). CDR3 sequence (DNA): TGTGCCAGTGGAGTCCGGGGAGCCCTGGACCGGCTAAATCAGCCCCAGCATTTT. This translates into CASGVRGALDRLNQPQHF. The variable domain in full, completed from reference TRBV19 and TRBJ1-5, reads DGGITQSPKYLFRKEGQNVTLSCEQNLNHDAMYWYRQDPGQGLRLIYYSQIVNDFQKGDIAEGYSVSREKKESFPLTVTSAQKNPTAFYLCASGVRGALDRLNQPQHFGDGTRLSIL.

J is TRBJ1-6 and V is TRBV7-9, with TRBD1 as a possible D gene (6 bases). The CDR3 has 16 residues. V was pared by 5 bases and J by 7 bases, with 18 bases between. Germline lookup yields CDR1 SEHNR and CDR2 FQNEAQ (reference sequence). CDR3 DNA: TGTGCCAGCAGCCCCGGACAGAACGAGTACAATTCACCCCTCCACTTT. Protein: CASSPGQNEYNSPLHF. Based on the CDR3 plus reference TRBV7-9 and TRBJ1-6, the full variable domain is DTGVSQNPRHKITKRGQNVTFRCDPISEHNRLYWYRQTLGQGPEFLTYFQNEAQLEKSRLLSDRFSAERPKGSFSTLEIQRTEQGDSAMYLCASSPGQNEYNSPLHFGNGTRLTVT.

The genes are TRBV20-1 and TRBJ2-1; TRBD2 matches 10 bases. Germline V gene lookup returns CDR1 DFQATT and CDR2 SNEGSKA (reference sequence). V lost 3 bases, J lost 8 bases, and 7 bases stayed unmatched. The CDR3 sequence is 14 residues long. The CDR3 reads CSASGLAGEYEQFF. The CDR3 nucleotides read TGCAGTGCTAGTGGGCTAGCGGGAGAGTATGAGCAGTTCTTC.

This chain links TRBV30 with TRBJ2-5; perhaps TRBD2 as D (5 bases). The CDR3 length is 17 residues. The V end lost 2 bases, the J end lost 2 bases, and 21 bases lay between the germline ends. From germline, CDR1 is GTSNPN and CDR2 SVGIG (reference sequence). For the CDR3, the DNA is TGTGCCTGGAGTCCACCACTTAAGAAGCGGATTCAAGAGACCCAGTACTTC. Translated: CAWSPPLKKRIQETQYF.

The chain combines TRBV6-5 with TRBJ1-2, with D perhaps TRBD1 (5 bases). Trimming took off 7 bases at V and 2 bases at J, with 17 bases between the two ends. This CDR3 is 15 amino acids long. Germline V lookup: CDR1 MNHEY, CDR2 SVGAGI. DNA for the CDR3: TGTGCCAGCACCAACCCAAGGGGATTAAACTATGGCTACACCTTC. This sequence encodes CASTNPRGLNYGYTF.

V usage is TRBV18 and J usage is TRBJ1-1, with D perhaps matching TRBD1 (5 bases). V shed 4 bases and J shed 1 base, with 10 bases lying between them. This CDR3 has 14 residues. Germline V CDR1 and CDR2: KGHSH, LQKENI. CDR3 protein: CASSREGPNTEAFF. The CDR3 coding sequence is TGTGCCAGCTCACGGGAGGGGCCGAACACTGAAGCTTTCTTT.

The chain couples TRBV5-1 to TRBJ1-1; possibly TRBD1 for D (6 bases). The CDR3 runs to 18 residues. V was shortened by 0 bases and J by 4 bases, with 22 bases between the two germline ends. CDR1 SGHRS and CDR2 YFSETQ come from the germline V gene. The CDR3 sequence: CASSLGQGWNLIGTEAFF. The CDR3 DNA sequence: TGCGCCAGCAGCTTGGGGCAGGGGTGGAACTTAATCGGCACTGAAGCTTTCTTT. Together with reference TRBV5-1 and TRBJ1-1, the CDR3 gives the full variable domain: KAGVTQTPRYLIKTRGQQVTLSCSPISGHRSVSWYQQTPGQGLQFLFEYFSETQRNKGNFPGRFSGRQFSNSRSEMNVSTLELGDSALYLCASSLGQGWNLIGTEAFFGQGTRLTVV.

V and J are TRBV28 and TRBJ2-7; D not resolved. The germline gives CDR1 MDHEN, CDR2 SYDVKM. This CDR3 spans 12 amino acids. V lost 6 bases, J lost 0 bases, and 6 bases lay in between. CDR3 in DNA: TGTGCCAGCAGCCTCCCCTCCTACGAGCAGTACTTC. Amino acids: CASSLPSYEQYF. The complete variable domain, with remaining parts taken from reference TRBV28 and TRBJ2-7, reads DVKVTQSSRYLVKRTGEKVFLECVQDMDHENMFWYRQDPGLGLRLIYFSYDVKMKEKGDIPEGYSVSREKKERFSLILESASTNQTSMYLCASSLPSYEQYFGPGTRLTVT.

The chain is built from TRBV30 and TRBJ2-7; the match to TRBD1 covers 11 bases. With 3 bases clipped from V and 4 bases from J, the junction kept 5 bases outside the gene matches. There are 14 residues in the CDR3. From germline, CDR1 is GTSNPN and CDR2 SVGIG (reference sequence). The CDR3 DNA is TGTGCCTGGAGGGGACAGGGGGTTTTTTACGAGCAGTACTTC. Translated, it gives CAWRGQGVFYEQYF.

CDR3 region: CASSPTPGQGAYEQYF. The CDR3 coding sequence is TGTGCCAGCAGCCCAACACCGGGACAGGGGGCCTACGAGCAGTACTTC. The chain couples TRBV13 to TRBJ2-7, with 11 nucleotides matching TRBD1. The CDR3 runs to 16 residues. J gave up 2 bases and V 5 bases, and 8 bases lay outside the gene matches. The germline V gene has CDR1 PRHDT and CDR2 FYEKMQ (reference sequence).

This clone has just one count. The rearrangement joins TRBV6-2 or TRBV6-3 to TRBJ2-5; D may be TRBD1 (6 bases). V lost 6 bases and J 1 base, leaving 15 bases between the germline ends. The CDR3 is 15 amino acids. The germline CDR1 and CDR2 sequences are MNHEY and SVGEGT. CDR3 coding DNA: TGTGCCAGCAGACCTAGGACAGCCCCCCAAGAGACCCAGTACTTC. Translated, it gives CASRPRTAPQETQYF.

Only one count was recorded for this clone. V usage is TRBV18 and J usage is TRBJ2-3, with D maybe TRBD1 (6 bases). Between the trimmed V and J ends, which lost 3 bases and 4 bases, there was a span of 14 bases. From germline, CDR1 is KGHSH and CDR2 LQKENI. The CDR3 extends over 15 amino acids. The CDR3 protein is CASSPNSGGADTQYF. As DNA, the CDR3 is TGTGCCAGCTCACCCAACTCTGGGGGCGCAGATACGCAGTATTTT.

The genes are TRBV2 and TRBJ2-6; 8 nucleotides agree with TRBD1. The CDR3 runs to 17 residues. CDR1 is SNHLY and CDR2 is FYNNEI in the germline V gene. The V and J ends lost 4 bases and 0 bases, in that order; junction bases with no gene match: 5. The DNA of the CDR3 is TGTGCCAGCAGTGTCAGGGGGCCTGACTCTGGGGCCAACGTCCTGACTTTC. Its protein product is CASSVRGPDSGANVLTF.

This rearrangement joins TRBV28 to TRBJ1-1; TRBD1 matches 7 bases. CDR1 is MDHEN and CDR2 is SYDVKM in the germline V gene. The CDR3 length is 14 residues. The ends lost 4 bases at V and 7 bases at J; junction bases unmatched: 9. The CDR3 DNA reads TGTGCCAGCAGTTCGGGAGGGGGCTCGGGTGAAGCTTTCTTT. Its protein is CASSSGGGSGEAFF.

The rearrangement joins TRBV20-1 to TRBJ2-5, with D maybe TRBD2 (5 bases). CDR1 is DFQATT and CDR2 is SNEGSKA in the germline V gene (reference sequence). V was trimmed by 8 bases and J by 5 bases, leaving 9 bases between them. This CDR3 contains 10 residues. In nucleotides, the CDR3 is TGCAGTTATACTAGGGAGACCCAGTACTTC. This encodes CSYTRETQYF.

V and J are TRBV6-5 and TRBJ1-1; maybe TRBD1 (5 bases). The germline V and J ends were trimmed by 6 bases and 10 bases, with 21 bases remaining between them. The CDR3 is 14 amino acids. Germline V gene sequence: CDR1 MNHEY, CDR2 SVGAGI. CDR3 in amino acids: CASRAPPGLQAAFF. DNA of the CDR3: TGTGCCAGCAGAGCACCTCCGGGACTCCAAGCAGCTTTCTTT.